Presented here are 14 T cell receptor beta chains from one specimen sequenced in a study of regulatory T cells in long-lasting Graves disease. The time point here: newly diagnosed GD, antithyroid drugs for less than 3 months. From PBMCs, RNA was extracted and then used to make the TCR library. Library construction for TCR beta used iRepertoire HTBI primers and Arm-PCR of CDR3 regions. Via MiXCR, TCRdb re-called the multiplex PCR reads, giving one row per CDR3 protein. Among approximately 560,000 distinct CDR3 sequences listed, roughly a sixth were seen once. These data are also associated with another study on T cells in Graves' hyperthyroidism and ophthalmopathy.

Sequences were derived from peripheral blood mononuclear cells (PBMCs), sampled at new diagnosis, from a patient treated with antithyroid drugs. The receptor set was obtained from a man in his late teens or twenties with Graves disease.

The V call is TRBV19, the J call TRBJ2-7; 7 nucleotides agree with TRBD2. The V gene end was trimmed by 3 bases and the J gene end by 0 bases; junction bases not matched to a gene: 20. Germline V gene data show CDR1 as LNHDA and CDR2 as SQIVND (reference sequence). CDR3 length equals 20 residues. The CDR3 DNA reads TGTGCCAGTAGTATCAAGGCCCCGAGGACTCTAGCGGTCGACTCCTACGAGCAGTACTTC. Amino acids: CASSIKAPRTLAVDSYEQYF.

This chain uses TRBV5-1 with TRBJ2-1; 7 bases are shared with TRBD1. The J call is doubtful: the DNA matches TRBJ2-5 better. Per the germline V gene, CDR1 is SGHRS and CDR2 is YFSETQ. The CDR3 consists of 16 residues. The DNA of the CDR3 is TGCGCCAGCAGCCTGGGGCCCACAGGGGCGCAGGAGACCCAGTACTTC. It translates to CASSLGPTGAQETQYF.

A few counts support this clonotype. The V call is TRBV3-1, the J call TRBJ2-4; D not certain. V was cut by 0 bases and J by 0 bases, with 6 bases left in between. Per the germline V gene, CDR1 is LGHDT and CDR2 is YNNKEL (reference sequence). This CDR3 has 15 amino acids. CDR3 protein: CASSQDSLAKNIQYF. The DNA for the CDR3 is TGTGCCAGCAGCCAAGACTCACTAGCCAAAAACATTCAGTACTTC. Combining the CDR3 with reference TRBV3-1 and TRBJ2-4 gives the whole variable domain DTAVSQTPKYLVTQMGNDKSIKCEQNLGHDTMYWYKQDSKKFLKIMFSYNNKELIINETVPNRFSPKSPDKAHLNLHINSLELGDSAVYFCASSQDSLAKNIQYFGAGTRLSVL.

The table lists this clonotype with many counts. The chain joins TRBV10-3 to TRBJ2-5; D perhaps matches TRBD1 (5 bases). CDR1 and CDR2 (germline): ENHRY, SYGVKD. V was shortened by 0 bases and J by 5 bases, with 10 bases between the two germline ends. The CDR3 consists of 14 residues. As DNA, the CDR3 is TGTGCCATCAGTGAGTCCCAGGGTGGGGAGACCCAGTACTTC. Protein sequence: CAISESQGGETQYF.

The table lists this clonotype with a few counts. The chain is built from TRBV6-1 and TRBJ2-1, with D maybe TRBD2 (5 bases). CDR3 length equals 15 residues. Germline V lookup: CDR1 MNHNS, CDR2 SASEGT. V dropped 7 bases and J dropped 0 bases, with 13 bases sitting between them. CDR3 nucleotides: TGTGCCAGCACCACGGACGGGGTCTCCTACAATGAGCAGTTCTTC. Its translation is CASTTDGVSYNEQFF.

In this sample, this clonotype turned up once. The V gene is TRBV9, the J gene TRBJ2-2; D remains ambiguous. CDR3 length equals 16 residues. Trimming left V 0 bases short and J 0 bases short, with 9 bases between. Germline CDR1 and CDR2: SGDLS and YYNGEE. The CDR3 DNA is TGTGCCAGCAGCGTAGGCAAGGGTACGAACACCGGGGAGCTGTTTTTT. It translates to CASSVGKGTNTGELFF.

The genes are TRBV4-1 and TRBJ1-2; D ambiguous. The V gene lost 4 bases and the J gene lost 5 bases, with 20 bases spanning the gap. In germline, CDR1 is MGHRA, CDR2 YSYEKL. The CDR3 is made up of 16 amino acids. The DNA of the CDR3 is TGCGCCAGCAGCCTTCTAAGTAAACGGAAGGTTTATGGCTACACCTTC. It specifies CASSLLSKRKVYGYTF.

This sequence joins TRBV7-9 and TRBJ2-1; TRBD2 might be the D (6 bases). V shed 5 bases and J shed 7 bases, with 18 bases lying between them. CDR1 is SEHNR and CDR2 is FQNEAQ in the germline V gene (reference sequence). The CDR3 has 15 amino acids. CDR3 sequence reads: CASSNPRDSENEQFF. The CDR3 nucleotides read TGTGCCAGCAGCAACCCCCGGGACTCCGAAAATGAGCAGTTCTTC.

In regard to this clonotype: The junction and the germline gene differ at one end; a read error may be behind it. The gene calls are TRBV18 and TRBJ2-2, with D maybe TRBD2 (5 bases). Germline values: CDR1 KGHSH, CDR2 LQKENI. The CDR3 has 14 amino acids. This chain's CDR3 is CASSPNGNTGKLFF. The CDR3 DNA sequence: TGTGCCAGCTCACCGAACGGAAACACCGGGAAGCTGTTTTTT. Drawing the rest from reference TRBV18 and TRBJ2-2, the complete variable domain is NAGVMQNPRHLVRRRGQEARLRCSPMKGHSHVYWYRQLPEEGLKFMVYLQKENIIDESGMPKERFSAEFPKEGPSILRIQQVVRGDSAAYFCASSPNGNTGKLFFGEGSRLTVL.

J is TRBJ2-3 and V is TRBV10-1, with D possibly TRBD2 on 6 matching bases. Trimming stripped 8 bases from V and 0 bases from J, with 18 bases between. CDR3 length: 16 residues. Per the germline V gene, CDR1 is WNHNN and CDR2 is SYGVQD (reference sequence). CDR3 amino acids: CASGTLSGASTDTQYF. CDR3 DNA sequence: TGCGCCAGCGGGACGCTTAGCGGAGCTAGCACAGATACGCAGTATTTT.

This clonotype was recorded a few times. The chain carries TRBV28 and TRBJ2-2; D ambiguous. Per the germline V gene, CDR1 is MDHEN and CDR2 is SYDVKM. V was shortened by 6 bases and J by 5 bases, with 7 bases between the two germline ends. CDR3 length equals 12 residues. This chain's CDR3 is CASSCPTGELFF. The CDR3 DNA follows: TGTGCCAGCAGCTGCCCGACCGGGGAGCTGTTTTTT.

The genes are TRBV6-1 and TRBJ2-1, with D perhaps matching TRBD1 (5 bases). The germline CDR1 and CDR2 sequences are MNHNS and SASEGT. This CDR3 has 15 amino acids. The V end lost 5 bases, the J end lost 5 bases, and 16 bases lay between the germline ends. CDR3 in amino acids: CASSYHVQGNNEQFF. CDR3 nucleotide sequence: TGTGCCAGCAGTTACCACGTTCAGGGAAACAATGAGCAGTTCTTC.

This clonotype appeared a few times. The genes are TRBV5-6 and TRBJ1-1, with TRBD1 identical over 10 bases. CDR1 is SGHDT and CDR2 is YYEEEE in the germline V gene. The CDR3 is 13 residues long. The V gene end was trimmed by 4 bases and the J gene end by 8 bases; junction bases not matched to a gene: 5. The chain's CDR3 is CASSRGQGSEAFF. The CDR3 DNA sequence: TGTGCCAGCAGCAGGGGACAGGGGTCCGAAGCTTTCTTT.

The chain joins TRBV27 to TRBJ2-7, with TRBD2 identical over 10 bases. Trimming cost V 4 bases and J 7 bases; bases outside gene matches: 13. Germline CDR1 reads MNHEY; CDR2 reads SMNVEV (reference sequence). The length of the CDR3 is 16 residues. This CDR3 reads CASSSYGLADSEEQYF. For the CDR3, the DNA is TGTGCCAGCAGTTCCTACGGACTAGCGGATTCGGAGGAGCAGTACTTC.